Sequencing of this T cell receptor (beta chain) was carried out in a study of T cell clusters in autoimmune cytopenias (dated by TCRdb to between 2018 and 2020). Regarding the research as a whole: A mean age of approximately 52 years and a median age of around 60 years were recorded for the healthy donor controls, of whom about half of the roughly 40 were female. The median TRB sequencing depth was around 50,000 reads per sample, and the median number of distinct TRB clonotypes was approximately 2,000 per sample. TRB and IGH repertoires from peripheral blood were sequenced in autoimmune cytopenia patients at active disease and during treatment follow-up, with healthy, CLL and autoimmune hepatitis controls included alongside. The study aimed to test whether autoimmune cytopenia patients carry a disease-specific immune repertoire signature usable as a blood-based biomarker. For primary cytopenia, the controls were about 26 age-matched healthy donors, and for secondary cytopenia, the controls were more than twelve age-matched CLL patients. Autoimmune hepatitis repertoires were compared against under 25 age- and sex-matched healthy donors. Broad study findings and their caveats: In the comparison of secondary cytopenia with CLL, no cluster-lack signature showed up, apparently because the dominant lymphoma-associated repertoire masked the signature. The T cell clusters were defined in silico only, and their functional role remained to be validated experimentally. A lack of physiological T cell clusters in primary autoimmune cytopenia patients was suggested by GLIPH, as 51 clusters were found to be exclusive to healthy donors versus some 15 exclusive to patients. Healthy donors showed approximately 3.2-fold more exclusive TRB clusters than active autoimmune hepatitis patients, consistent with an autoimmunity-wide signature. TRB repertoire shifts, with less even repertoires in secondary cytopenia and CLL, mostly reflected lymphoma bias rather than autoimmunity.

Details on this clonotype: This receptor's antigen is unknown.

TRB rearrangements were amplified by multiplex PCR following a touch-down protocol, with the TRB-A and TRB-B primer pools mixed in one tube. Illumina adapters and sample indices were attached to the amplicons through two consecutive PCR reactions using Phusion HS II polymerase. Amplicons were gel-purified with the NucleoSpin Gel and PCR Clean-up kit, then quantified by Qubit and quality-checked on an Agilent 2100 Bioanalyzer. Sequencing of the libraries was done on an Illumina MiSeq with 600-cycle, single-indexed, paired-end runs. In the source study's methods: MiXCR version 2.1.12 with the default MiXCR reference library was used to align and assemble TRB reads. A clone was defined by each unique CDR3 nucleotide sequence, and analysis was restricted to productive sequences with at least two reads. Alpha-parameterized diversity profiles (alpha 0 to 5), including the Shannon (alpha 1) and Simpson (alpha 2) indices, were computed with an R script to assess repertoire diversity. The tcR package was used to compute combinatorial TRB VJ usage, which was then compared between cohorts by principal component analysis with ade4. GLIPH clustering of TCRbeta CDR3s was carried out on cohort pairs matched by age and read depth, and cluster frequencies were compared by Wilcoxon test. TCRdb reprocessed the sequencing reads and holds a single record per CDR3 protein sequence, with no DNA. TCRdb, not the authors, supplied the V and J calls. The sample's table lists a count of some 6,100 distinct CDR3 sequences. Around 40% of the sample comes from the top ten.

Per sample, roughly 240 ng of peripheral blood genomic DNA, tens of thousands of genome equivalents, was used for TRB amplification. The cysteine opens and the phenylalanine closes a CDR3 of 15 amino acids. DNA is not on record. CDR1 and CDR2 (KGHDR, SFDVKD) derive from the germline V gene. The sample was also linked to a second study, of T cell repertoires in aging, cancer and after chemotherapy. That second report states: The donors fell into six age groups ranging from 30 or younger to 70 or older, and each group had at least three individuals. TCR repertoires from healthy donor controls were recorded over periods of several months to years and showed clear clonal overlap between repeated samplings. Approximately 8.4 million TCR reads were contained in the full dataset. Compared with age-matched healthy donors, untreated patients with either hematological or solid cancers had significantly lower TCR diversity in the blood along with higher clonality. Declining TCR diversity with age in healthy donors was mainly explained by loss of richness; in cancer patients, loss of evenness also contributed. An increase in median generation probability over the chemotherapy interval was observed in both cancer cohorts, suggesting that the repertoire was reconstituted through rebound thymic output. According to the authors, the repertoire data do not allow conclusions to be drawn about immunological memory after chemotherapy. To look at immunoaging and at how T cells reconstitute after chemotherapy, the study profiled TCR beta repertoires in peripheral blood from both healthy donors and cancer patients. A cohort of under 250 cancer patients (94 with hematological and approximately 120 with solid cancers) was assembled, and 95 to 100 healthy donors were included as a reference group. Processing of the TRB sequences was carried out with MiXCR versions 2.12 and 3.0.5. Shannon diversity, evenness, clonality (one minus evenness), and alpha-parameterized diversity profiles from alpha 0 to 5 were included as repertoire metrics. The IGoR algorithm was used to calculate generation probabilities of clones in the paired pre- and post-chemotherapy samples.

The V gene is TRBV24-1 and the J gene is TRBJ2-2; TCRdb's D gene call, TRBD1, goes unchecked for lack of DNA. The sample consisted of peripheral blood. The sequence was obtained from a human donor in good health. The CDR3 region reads CATSDGDRGPGELFF.